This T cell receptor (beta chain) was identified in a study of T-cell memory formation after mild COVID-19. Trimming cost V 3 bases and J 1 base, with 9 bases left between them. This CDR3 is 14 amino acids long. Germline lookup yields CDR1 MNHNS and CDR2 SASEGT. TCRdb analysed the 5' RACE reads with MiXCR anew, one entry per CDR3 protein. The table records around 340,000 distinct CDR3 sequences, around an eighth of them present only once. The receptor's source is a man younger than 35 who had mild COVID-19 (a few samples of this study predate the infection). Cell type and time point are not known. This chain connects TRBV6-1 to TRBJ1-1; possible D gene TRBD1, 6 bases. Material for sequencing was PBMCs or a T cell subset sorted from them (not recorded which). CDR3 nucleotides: TGTGCCAGCAGTGACCCCAGGGGGAACACTGAAGCTTTCTTT. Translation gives CASSDPRGNTEAFF.